These 22 T cell receptor beta chains originate from one sample sequenced in a study of CD8+CD57+ T cells in acquired aplastic anemia. Genomic DNA, serving as template, underwent TCR beta VDJ and CDR3 profiling. TCRdb reprocessed the reads with MiXCR, giving one entry per CDR3 protein. The sample yields some 170,000 distinct CDR3 sequences, about 60% seen once. Patients sequenced had flow cytometry evidence of CD8+CD57+ cell expansion. The sample comprised sorted CD4+, CD8+, or CD8+CD57+ T cells (not recorded which) from PBMCs. All receptors derive from a human donor with aplastic anemia.

The chain employs TRBV7-2 and TRBJ2-3; TRBD1 might be the D (5 bases). The CDR3 is 14 residues long. Germline CDR1 SGHTA, CDR2 FQGNSA. Trimming cost V 3 bases and J 0 bases, with 7 bases left between them. CDR3 sequence reads: CASSLTASTDTQYF. As DNA, the CDR3 is TGTGCCAGCAGCTTGACAGCTAGCACAGATACGCAGTATTTT.

The chain employs TRBV7-9 and TRBJ1-2, with TRBD1 identical over 9 bases. V shed 5 bases and J 2 bases; nucleotides not matched to a gene: 9. Germline V CDR1 and CDR2: SEHNR, FQNEAQ (reference sequence). This CDR3 spans 16 amino acids. The CDR3 is CASSGRDRAENYGYTF. CDR3 nucleotides: TGTGCCAGCAGCGGGCGGGACAGGGCCGAGAACTATGGCTACACCTTC.

V is TRBV10-3 and J is TRBJ2-3, with TRBD2 matching over 14 bases. The V gene end was trimmed by 6 bases and the J gene end by 9 bases; junction bases not matched to a gene: 8. Germline values: CDR1 ENHRY, CDR2 SYGVKD. This CDR3 has 15 amino acids. The chain's CDR3 is CAISVGTSGRGTQYF. The CDR3 region has the DNA TGTGCCATCAGCGTCGGGACTAGCGGGAGAGGCACGCAGTATTTT.

This rearrangement joins TRBV5-1 to TRBJ1-6; no firm D call. The CDR3 is 12 residues long. Deletions cut 0 bases from V and 7 bases from J, with 2 bases between. CDR1 SGHRS and CDR2 YFSETQ come from the germline V gene. CDR3 sequence reads: CASSLENSPLHF. CDR3 sequence (DNA): TGCGCCAGCAGCTTGGAAAATTCACCCCTCCACTTT.

The chain links TRBV20-1 to TRBJ2-5; D unclear. V lost 0 bases, J lost 5 bases, and 4 bases lay in between. CDR3 length: 11 residues. Germline CDR1 and CDR2: DFQATT and SNEGSKA (reference sequence). CDR3: CSARDLETQYF. The CDR3 DNA is TGCAGTGCTAGAGATCTGGAGACCCAGTACTTC.

There are a few counts of this clonotype. The chain carries TRBV7-2 and TRBJ2-5; the D gene is possibly TRBD1 (5 bases). The V and J ends lost 3 bases and 1 base respectively, with 12 bases between them. The CDR3 sequence is 15 residues long. The germline gives CDR1 SGHTA, CDR2 FQGNSA. The CDR3 sequence: CASSFFRGSQETQYF. CDR3 sequence (DNA): TGTGCCAGCAGCTTCTTTAGGGGCTCCCAAGAGACCCAGTACTTC.

The chain combines TRBV19 with TRBJ2-2; no definite D call. CDR1 and CDR2 from the germline V gene are LNHDA and SQIVND (reference sequence). V was cut by 3 bases and J by 6 bases, with 11 bases left in between. CDR3 length: 14 residues. CDR3 nucleotides: TGTGCCAGTAGTATTCGGCTTGTTGCCGGGGAGCTGTTTTTT. Translation: CASSIRLVAGELFF.

V is TRBV7-2 and J is TRBJ2-7; D gene uncertain. V was pared by 5 bases and J by 3 bases, with 17 bases between. This CDR3 contains 15 residues. The germline V gene has CDR1 SGHTA and CDR2 FQGNSA. The CDR3: CASSPDSKAFYEQYF. The CDR3 nucleotides are TGTGCCAGCAGCCCTGATTCAAAGGCCTTCTACGAGCAGTACTTC.

The count of this clonotype is one. The chain links TRBV20-1 to TRBJ2-5, with D possibly being TRBD1 (6 bases). There are 13 residues in the CDR3. From germline, CDR1 is DFQATT and CDR2 SNEGSKA (reference sequence). Trimming removed 6 bases at V and 5 bases at J, with 16 bases between. The CDR3 sequence: CSADPVRGETQYF. As DNA, the CDR3 is TGCAGTGCCGACCCTGTTAGGGGGGAGACCCAGTACTTC.

In the case of this clonotype: No conserved phenylalanine or tryptophan is present at the end of the CDR3, so a read error is the likely explanation. V usage is TRBV2 and J usage is TRBJ2-7; the D gene is possibly TRBD1 (6 bases). Trimming pared 5 bases from V and 4 bases from J, leaving 21 bases between. The CDR3 totals 16 residues. Germline-derived CDR1 and CDR2 are SNHLY and FYNNEI. CDR3 amino acids: CASSKIWGLPQYEQYS. The CDR3 bases are TGTGCCAGCAGTAAAATCTGGGGGCTTCCTCAATACGAGCAGTACTCC.

This clonotype was seen just once. The chain uses TRBV29-1 and TRBJ2-6; D is undetermined. Per the germline V gene, CDR1 is SQVTM and CDR2 is ANQGSEA. V lost 2 bases, J lost 4 bases, and 9 bases lay in between. This CDR3 is 14 amino acids long. The CDR3 region is CSVEISPGANVLTF. CDR3 DNA sequence: TGCAGCGTTGAAATATCCCCCGGGGCCAACGTCCTGACTTTC.

The V call is TRBV7-9, the J call TRBJ2-7; TRBD2 might be the D (5 bases). This CDR3 is built from 15 residues. In germline, CDR1 is SEHNR, CDR2 FQNEAQ (reference sequence). With 2 bases removed from V and 0 bases from J, the gap between germline ends came to 11 bases. The CDR3, as DNA: TGTGCCAGCAGCTTAAACGAAGGGAGCTCCTACGAGCAGTACTTC. This sequence encodes CASSLNEGSSYEQYF. Full variable domain (rest looked up from reference TRBV7-9 and TRBJ2-7): DTGVSQNPRHKITKRGQNVTFRCDPISEHNRLYWYRQTLGQGPEFLTYFQNEAQLEKSRLLSDRFSAERPKGSFSTLEIQRTEQGDSAMYLCASSLNEGSSYEQYFGPGTRLTVT.

The rearrangement joins TRBV5-1 to TRBJ2-7; 8 positions match TRBD2. CDR3 size: 16 residues. Germline CDR1 reads SGHRS; CDR2 reads YFSETQ. Trimming took 0 bases from V and 4 from J; bases not matched to a gene: 9. CDR3 in amino acids: CASSLEGWSGSYEQYF. The CDR3 DNA reads as TGCGCCAGCAGCTTGGAGGGTTGGAGCGGGAGTTACGAGCAGTACTTC. The variable domain in full, completed from reference TRBV5-1 and TRBJ2-7, reads KAGVTQTPRYLIKTRGQQVTLSCSPISGHRSVSWYQQTPGQGLQFLFEYFSETQRNKGNFPGRFSGRQFSNSRSEMNVSTLELGDSALYLCASSLEGWSGSYEQYFGPGTRLTVT.

This clonotype was recorded many times. The rearrangement joins TRBV27 to TRBJ2-7; D uncertain. The V and J ends lost 3 bases and 3 bases respectively, with 15 bases between them. CDR3 length: 15 residues. The germline gives CDR1 MNHEY, CDR2 SMNVEV (reference sequence). This CDR3 reads CASSLREGPHYEQYF. Written as DNA, the CDR3 is TGTGCCAGCAGTTTGCGCGAAGGACCGCACTACGAGCAGTACTTC.

The table lists this clonotype with a count of one. The chain uses TRBV9 and TRBJ1-6; D not resolved. V shed 4 bases and J shed 9 bases, with 17 bases lying between them. Germline V gene sequence: CDR1 SGDLS, CDR2 YYNGEE. The CDR3 runs 15 residues. This chain's CDR3 is CASSSLGEGGSPLHF. In nucleotides, the CDR3 is TGTGCCAGCAGCTCCCTTGGGGAGGGAGGTTCACCCCTCCACTTT.

The chain joins TRBV10-2 to TRBJ1-2; 7 bases are shared with TRBD1. V was clipped by 11 bases and J by 3 bases; unmatched bases: 9. Germline V gives CDR1 WSHSY, CDR2 SAAADI. This CDR3 has 13 residues. This chain's CDR3 is CAVGAGGHYGYTF. The CDR3 DNA reads as TGCGCCGTAGGGGCAGGGGGTCACTATGGCTACACCTTC.

The chain is built from TRBV2 and TRBJ2-3; the match to TRBD2 covers 10 bases. This CDR3 is built from 17 residues. V shed 8 bases and J 2 bases; nucleotides not matched to a gene: 13. Looked up from germline, CDR1 is SNHLY and CDR2 is FYNNEI. In DNA, the CDR3 is TGTGCCAGCTTGGTATCGGCTAGCGGGGGAACCACAGATACGCAGTATTTT. Translating it yields CASLVSASGGTTDTQYF.

This clonotype was counted between two and nine times. V and J are TRBV7-3 and TRBJ2-5; TRBD1 matches at 7 bases. With 0 bases clipped from V and 4 bases from J, the junction kept 2 bases outside the gene matches. The CDR3 loop spans 14 amino acids. Germline V gives CDR1 SGHTA, CDR2 FQGTGA. In nucleotides, the CDR3 is TGTGCCAGCAGCTTAACGGCAGGGGGAGAGACCCAGTACTTC. Amino acids: CASSLTAGGETQYF.

The chain uses TRBV20-1 and TRBJ2-1; 9 bases fit TRBD2. The V and J ends lost 3 bases and 8 bases, in that order; junction bases with no gene match: 5. Germline V lookup: CDR1 DFQATT, CDR2 SNEGSKA (reference sequence). The CDR3 is 13 amino acids. CDR3 protein: CSARREGPHEQFF. As DNA, the CDR3 is TGCAGTGCTAGGCGGGAGGGGCCCCATGAGCAGTTCTTC.

This chain uses TRBV20-1 with TRBJ1-1, with no clear D. Trimming took 1 base from V and 0 from J, leaving 12 bases between them. Germline V lookup: CDR1 DFQATT, CDR2 SNEGSKA (reference sequence). CDR3 length: 15 residues. The chain's CDR3 is CSARVRMAMNTEAFF. CDR3 DNA sequence: TGCAGTGCTAGAGTCCGGATGGCTATGAACACTGAAGCTTTCTTT.

For this clonotype: Sequence at one end of the junction differs from germline and may be a read error. The V call is TRBV27, the J call TRBJ1-1; 10 nucleotides match TRBD1. Per germline, CDR1 MNHEY and CDR2 SMNVEV (reference sequence). The CDR3 runs to 17 residues. The CDR3 spells CAGSFGPKTGGGKGAFF. The CDR3 DNA reads as TGTGCCGGCAGTTTTGGACCGAAGACAGGGGGCGGGAAGGGAGCTTTCTTT.

On this clonotype itself: Mismatch with germline at one junction end may stem from a read error. This chain connects TRBV24-1 to TRBJ1-1, with D perhaps matching TRBD1 (5 bases). Germline values: CDR1 KGHDR, CDR2 SFDVKD. The CDR3 length is 15 residues. This chain's CDR3 is CASSEAPLGRTEAFF. CDR3 coding DNA: TGTGCCAGCAGTGAAGCGCCTTTGGGGCGCACTGAAGCTTTCTTT.